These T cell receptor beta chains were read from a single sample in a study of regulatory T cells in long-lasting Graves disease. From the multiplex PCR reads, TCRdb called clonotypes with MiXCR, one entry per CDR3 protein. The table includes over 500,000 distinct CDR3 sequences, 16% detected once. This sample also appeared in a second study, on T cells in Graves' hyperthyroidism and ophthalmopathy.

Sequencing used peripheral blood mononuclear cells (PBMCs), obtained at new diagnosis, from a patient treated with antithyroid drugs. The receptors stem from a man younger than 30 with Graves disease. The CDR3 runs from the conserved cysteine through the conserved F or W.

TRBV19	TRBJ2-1	CASSIRPGNEQFF
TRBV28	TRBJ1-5	CALQEGGRDNQPQHF
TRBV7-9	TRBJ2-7	CASTHHPPPGGFTEQYF
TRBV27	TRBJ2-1	CAGRAGEVYNEQFF
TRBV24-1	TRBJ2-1	CATSDPPGGNGRNEQFF
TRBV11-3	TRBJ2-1	CASSLDFGGSRNEQFF
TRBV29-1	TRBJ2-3	CSVGIQAVTDTQYF
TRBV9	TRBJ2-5	CASSSSGTPQETQYF
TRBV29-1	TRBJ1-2	CSVGADRFAGYTF
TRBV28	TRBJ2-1	CASSSYGLYNEQFF
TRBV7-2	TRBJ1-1	CASSRDTAMGAFF
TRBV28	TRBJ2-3	CASSGRLAGKGGTDTQYF